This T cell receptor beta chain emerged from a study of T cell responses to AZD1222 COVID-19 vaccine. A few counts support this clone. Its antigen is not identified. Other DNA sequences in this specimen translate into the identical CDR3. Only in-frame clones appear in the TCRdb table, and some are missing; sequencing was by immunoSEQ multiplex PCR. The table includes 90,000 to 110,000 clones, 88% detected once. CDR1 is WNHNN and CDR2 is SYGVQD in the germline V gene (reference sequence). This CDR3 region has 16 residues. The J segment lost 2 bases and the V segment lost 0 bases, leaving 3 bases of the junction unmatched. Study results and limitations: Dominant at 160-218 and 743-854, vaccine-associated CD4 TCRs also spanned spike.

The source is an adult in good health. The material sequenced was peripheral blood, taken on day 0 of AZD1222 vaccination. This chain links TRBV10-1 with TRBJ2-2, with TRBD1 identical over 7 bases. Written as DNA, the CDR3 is TGCGCCAGCAGTGAGTCCACAGGGGCTAACACCGGGGAGCTGTTTTTT. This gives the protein CASSESTGANTGELFF.